One and the same sample provided the 24 T cell receptor beta chains below, sequenced in a study of PD-1 blockade in classical Hodgkin lymphoma. The table came from immunoSEQ multiplex PCR; TCRdb's copy has only in-frame clones and leaves some out. Among about 13,000 clones, about nine tenths were seen once, and the ten largest hold roughly a tenth. Each of the patients experienced relapse following autologous stem cell transplantation, and their brentuximab vedotin exposure differed. The starting material was peripheral blood mononuclear cells (PBMCs), obtained at baseline. Receptor source: a human donor with classical Hodgkin lymphoma.

The rearrangement links TRBV27 to TRBJ2-5; D unclear. V gave up 0 bases and J gave up 7 bases, with 9 bases separating them. The CDR3 is 13 residues long. Looked up from germline, CDR1 is MNHEY and CDR2 is SMNVEV (reference sequence). CDR3 nucleotides: TGTGCCAGCAGTTTATCCACCACCGGGACCCAGTACTTC. Its protein is CASSLSTTGTQYF.

V gene TRBV11-2 combines with J gene TRBJ1-6; 7 nucleotides match TRBD1. The CDR3 runs to 16 residues. The ends lost 5 bases at V and 13 bases at J; junction bases unmatched: 17. From germline, CDR1 is SGHAT and CDR2 FQNNGV. The CDR3 sequence: CASSRGQVKVPQPLHF. The CDR3, as DNA: TGTGCCAGCAGCCGTGGACAGGTTAAAGTCCCGCAGCCCCTCCACTTT.

The rearrangement uses TRBV5-1 and TRBJ2-7; 7 positions match TRBD1. The CDR3 has 15 amino acids. In germline, CDR1 is SGHRS, CDR2 YFSETQ. Unmatched junction bases numbered 4, after V lost 1 base and J lost 0 bases. The CDR3 sequence: CASSLFGTDSYEQYF. In DNA, the CDR3 is TGCGCCAGCAGCTTGTTCGGGACAGACTCCTACGAGCAGTACTTC.

This chain connects TRBV10-3 to TRBJ2-3, with D perhaps matching TRBD1 or TRBD2 (7 bases each). Trimming shortened V by 10 bases and J by 4 bases, and 18 bases separated the two germline ends. The length of the CDR3 is 14 residues. Germline V gene lookup returns CDR1 ENHRY and CDR2 SYGVKD. The CDR3 DNA follows: TGTGCCAAGTCGGCAGGGGGGGGAGCAGATACGCAGTATTTT. Its translation: CAKSAGGGADTQYF.

This chain connects TRBV10-2 to TRBJ1-1, with 7 bases that match TRBD1. After removal of 1 base from V and 3 bases from J, the junction contained 8 bases not matched to a gene. The CDR3 runs to 16 residues. Germline-derived CDR1 and CDR2 are WSHSY and SAAADI. The CDR3 nucleotides read TGCGCCAGCAGTGAGTGGGGGAGGCAGGGGGACACTGAAGCTTTCTTT. Its protein product is CASSEWGRQGDTEAFF.

This clone has only one observation. The rearrangement joins TRBV28 to TRBJ2-2, with 7 bases that match TRBD1. J was trimmed by 0 bases and V by 4 bases; bases with no gene match: 8. The CDR3 runs to 17 residues. CDR1 is MDHEN, CDR2 SYDVKM, per germline. CDR3 in amino acids: CASSSPTGHPNTGELFF. CDR3 bases: TGTGCCAGCAGTTCCCCGACAGGGCATCCGAACACCGGGGAGCTGTTTTTT. The full variable domain, in which reference TRBV28 and TRBJ2-2 provide the parts outside the CDR3, is DVKVTQSSRYLVKRTGEKVFLECVQDMDHENMFWYRQDPGLGLRLIYFSYDVKMKEKGDIPEGYSVSREKKERFSLILESASTNQTSMYLCASSSPTGHPNTGELFFGEGSRLTVL.

This chain uses TRBV5-1 with TRBJ2-2; D unresolved. Germline CDR1 reads SGHRS; CDR2 reads YFSETQ. The CDR3 is 15 residues long. Trimming cost V 0 bases and J 7 bases, with 13 bases left between them. Written as DNA, the CDR3 is TGCGCCAGCAGCTTGGCGATGAGTGGTCTCGGGGAGCTGTTTTTT. Translated, it gives CASSLAMSGLGELFF.

The rearrangement links TRBV10-1 to TRBJ2-1, with 10 positions matching TRBD2. CDR3 length: 15 residues. Germline CDR1 WNHNN, CDR2 SYGVQD (reference sequence). V dropped 2 bases and J dropped 9; count of bases not matched to a gene: 7. The CDR3 bases are TGCGCCAGCAGTGAGAGGCTAGCGGGGGTCTCTGAGCAGTTCTTC. Its protein is CASSERLAGVSEQFF.

The rearrangement uses TRBV7-2 and TRBJ1-6; D ambiguous. Germline V gene lookup returns CDR1 SGHTA and CDR2 FQGNSA. The V end was cut by 1 base, the J end by 9 bases, with 13 bases between. The CDR3 contains 15 residues. In nucleotides, the CDR3 is TGTGCCAGCAGCTTAGAGTCTCGTCTTAGTTCACCCCTCCACTTT. This translates into CASSLESRLSSPLHF.

CDR3: CASSFRTDNEKLFF. CDR3 bases: TGTGCCAGCAGCTTTCGGACGGATAATGAAAAACTGTTTTTT. The V call is TRBV7-9, the J call TRBJ1-4; D not certain. Germline V gives CDR1 SEHNR, CDR2 FQNEAQ (reference sequence). V lost 3 bases to trimming and J lost 4 bases, with 9 bases between them. This CDR3 has 14 amino acids.

V and J are TRBV7-8 and TRBJ1-3; D gene uncertain. Trimming pared 1 base from V and 3 bases from J, leaving 10 bases between. Per germline, CDR1 SGHVS and CDR2 FQNEAQ. The CDR3 contains 15 residues. The CDR3 DNA reads as TGTGCCAGCAGCTTAGAAGGTGGATTTGGAAACACCATATATTTT. Amino acids: CASSLEGGFGNTIYF. The full variable domain, completed using reference TRBV7-8 and TRBJ1-3, is GAGVSQSPRYKVAKRGQDVALRCDPISGHVSLFWYQQALGQGPEFLTYFQNEAQLDKSGLPSDRFFAERPEGSVSTLKIQRTQQEDSAVYLCASSLEGGFGNTIYFGEGSWLTVV.

V usage is TRBV30 and J usage is TRBJ1-2; 8 bases map to TRBD1. This CDR3 is built from 17 residues. The germline V gene encodes CDR1 GTSNPN and CDR2 SVGIG (reference sequence). V lost 4 bases and J lost 4; bases outside the gene matches: 17. CDR3 DNA sequence: TGTGCCTGGAACACAGGGGCAGCTCAGGGGGCTGGCTATGGCTACACCTTC. Translation: CAWNTGAAQGAGYGYTF.

The chain is built from TRBV7-2 and TRBJ2-5, with 7 bases aligning to TRBD2. The V gene end was trimmed by 5 bases and the J gene end by 1 base; junction bases not matched to a gene: 4. This CDR3 has 14 residues. The germline gives CDR1 SGHTA, CDR2 FQGNSA. CDR3 sequence (DNA): TGTGCCAGCAGCGTACTAGCGACCCAAGAGACCCAGTACTTC. It yields the protein CASSVLATQETQYF.

This chain uses TRBV18 with TRBJ2-3; D is possibly TRBD1 (6 bases). Trimming stripped 2 bases from V and 1 base from J, with 10 bases between. The CDR3 has 15 amino acids. The germline V gene encodes CDR1 KGHSH and CDR2 LQKENI. The CDR3 reads CASSPNRAGTDTQYF. In DNA form, the CDR3 reads TGTGCCAGCTCACCAAACAGGGCTGGCACAGATACGCAGTATTTT.

The chain carries TRBV27 and TRBJ2-5, with 12 bases that match TRBD2. CDR1 and CDR2 (germline): MNHEY, SMNVEV (reference sequence). The CDR3 contains 14 residues. The ends lost 5 bases at V and 4 bases at J; junction bases unmatched: 2. The CDR3 region has the DNA TGTGCCAGCAGTCTACTAGCGGGGGGAGAGACCCAGTACTTC. Its protein is CASSLLAGGETQYF.

The chain uses TRBV27 and TRBJ2-7; D tentatively reads TRBD1 or TRBD2 (5 bases each). The CDR3 length is 13 residues. V gave up 7 bases and J gave up 3 bases, with 13 bases separating them. CDR1 is MNHEY and CDR2 is SMNVEV in the germline V gene (reference sequence). The DNA for the CDR3 is TGTGCCAGCACGCCGGGACGGGGCTACGAGCAGTACTTC. Residues: CASTPGRGYEQYF.

CDR3 bases: TGTGCCAGCAGGGCCGGCCTGGGGTACCAAGAGACCCAGTACTTC. The encoded protein is CASRAGLGYQETQYF. V is TRBV6-5 and J is TRBJ2-5; D unclear. This CDR3 region has 15 residues. Germline assignment: CDR1 MNHEY and CDR2 SVGAGI. V dropped 6 bases and J dropped 0 bases, with 14 bases sitting between them.

The table lists this clone with a count of one. The CDR3 here is CASSLWGGGEKLFF. The CDR3 DNA reads as TGTGCCAGCAGTCTTTGGGGGGGCGGGGAAAAACTGTTTTTT. V and J are TRBV6-1 and TRBJ1-4; possible D gene TRBD1, 6 bases. The CDR3 covers 14 residues. Trimming took 5 bases from V and 8 from J, leaving 15 bases between them. The germline CDR1 and CDR2 sequences are MNHNS and SASEGT.

This sequence joins TRBV6-5 and TRBJ2-1; 9 positions agree with TRBD2. Germline V gives CDR1 MNHEY, CDR2 SVGAGI. V lost 8 bases, J lost 4 bases, and 9 bases stayed unmatched. The CDR3 is 15 amino acids. The CDR3 nucleotides are TGTGCCAGCCACAGCCTCGCGGGGGGGTACAATGAGCAGTTCTTC. Translating it yields CASHSLAGGYNEQFF.

CDR3: CASGDGYTF. The CDR3, as DNA: TGTGCCAGCGGGGATGGCTACACCTTC. The V gene is TRBV28, the J gene TRBJ1-2; D is uncertain. Germline CDR1 is MDHEN and CDR2 is SYDVKM. V lost 8 bases and J 6 bases, leaving 4 bases between the germline ends. The CDR3 length is 9 residues.

Worth noting for this clone: At one end, the junction sequence differs from germline, possibly due to a read error. The chain joins TRBV11-2 to TRBJ1-1, with a tentative D call TRBD1 (5 bases). Per the germline V gene, CDR1 is SGHAT and CDR2 is FQNNGV. The CDR3 is 12 amino acids. The CDR3 nucleotides read TGTGCCAGCAGCCCCGCGAGGGCAGACAGAATATTT. Encoded protein: CASSPARADRIF.

This chain connects TRBV30 to TRBJ1-3; D not certain. This CDR3 is 15 amino acids long. The germline gives CDR1 GTSNPN, CDR2 SVGIG (reference sequence). Deletions cut 0 bases from V and 4 bases from J, with 13 bases between. CDR3 coding DNA: TGTGCCTGGAGTGTAGTTGGCCCGATAGGAAACACCATATATTTT. It codes for CAWSVVGPIGNTIYF.

The chain links TRBV5-1 to TRBJ1-1; D may be TRBD1 (6 bases). The germline V gene encodes CDR1 SGHRS and CDR2 YFSETQ. V was shortened by 4 bases and J by 1 base, with 11 bases between the two germline ends. The CDR3 contains 14 residues. Written as DNA, the CDR3 is TGCGCCAGCAGCATACAGGGTGGGAACACTGAAGCTTTCTTT. Its protein product is CASSIQGGNTEAFF.

The rearrangement uses TRBV28 and TRBJ1-2, with a tentative D call TRBD1 (5 bases). The CDR3 contains 13 residues. V was clipped by 2 bases and J by 6 bases, with 10 bases between them. Germline CDR1 and CDR2: MDHEN and SYDVKM. DNA of the CDR3: TGTGCCAGCAGTTTAGCCAGGGAAAATGGCTACACCTTC. Its protein is CASSLARENGYTF.